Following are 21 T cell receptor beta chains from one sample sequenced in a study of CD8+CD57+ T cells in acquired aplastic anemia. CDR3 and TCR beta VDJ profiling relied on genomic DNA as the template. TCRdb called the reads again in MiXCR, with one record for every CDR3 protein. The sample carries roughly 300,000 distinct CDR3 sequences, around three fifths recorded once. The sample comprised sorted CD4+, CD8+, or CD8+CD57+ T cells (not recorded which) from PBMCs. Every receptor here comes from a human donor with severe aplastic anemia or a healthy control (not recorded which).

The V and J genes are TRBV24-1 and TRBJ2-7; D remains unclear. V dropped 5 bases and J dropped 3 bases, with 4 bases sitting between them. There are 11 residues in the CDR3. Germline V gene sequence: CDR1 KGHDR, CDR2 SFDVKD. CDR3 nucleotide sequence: TGTGCCACCAGTGGTGGCTACGAGCAGTACTTC. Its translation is CATSGGYEQYF.

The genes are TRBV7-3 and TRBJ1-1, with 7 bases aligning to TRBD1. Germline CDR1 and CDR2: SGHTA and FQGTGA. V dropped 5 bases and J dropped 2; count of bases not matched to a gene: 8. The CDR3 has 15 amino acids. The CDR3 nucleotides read TGTGCCAGCAGCCGACAGGGACTACAAAACACTGAAGCTTTCTTT. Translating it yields CASSRQGLQNTEAFF.

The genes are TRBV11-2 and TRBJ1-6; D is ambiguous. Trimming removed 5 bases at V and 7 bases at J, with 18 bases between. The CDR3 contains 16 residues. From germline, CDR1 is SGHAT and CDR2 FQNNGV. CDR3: CASSLLDGDSNSPLHF. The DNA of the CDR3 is TGTGCCAGCAGCCTATTGGACGGGGATTCAAATTCACCCCTCCACTTT.

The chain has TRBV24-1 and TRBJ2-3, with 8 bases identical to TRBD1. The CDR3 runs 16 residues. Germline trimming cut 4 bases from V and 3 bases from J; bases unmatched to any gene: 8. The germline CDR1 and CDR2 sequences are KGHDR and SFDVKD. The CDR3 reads CATSDGDRSRTDTQYF. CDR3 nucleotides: TGTGCCACCAGTGACGGGGACAGGAGCAGAACAGATACGCAGTATTTT.

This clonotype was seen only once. As DNA, the CDR3 is TGTGCCAGCAGCTTATTCGGACAGGGGGCGGGGGGGGCCCCCTACGAGCAGTACTTC. This gives the protein CASSLFGQGAGGAPYEQYF. This chain joins TRBV7-2 and TRBJ2-7; 11 bases agree with TRBD1. The germline CDR1 and CDR2 sequences are SGHTA and FQGNSA. The CDR3 length is 19 residues. V was pared by 2 bases and J by 2 bases, with 14 bases of the junction left unmatched.

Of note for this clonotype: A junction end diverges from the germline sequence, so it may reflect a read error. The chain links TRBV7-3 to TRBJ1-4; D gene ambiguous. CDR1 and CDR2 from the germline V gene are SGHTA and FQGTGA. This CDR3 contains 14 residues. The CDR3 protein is CASSHDEGREKPFF. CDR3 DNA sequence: TGTGCCAGCAGCCACGACGAAGGGAGGGAAAAACCGTTTTTT.

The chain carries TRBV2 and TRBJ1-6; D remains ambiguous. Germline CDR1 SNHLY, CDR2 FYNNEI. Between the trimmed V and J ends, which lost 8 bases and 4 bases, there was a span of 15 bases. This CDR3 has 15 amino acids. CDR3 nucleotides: TGTGCCAGCTGTAGAAGGGCTTGGTATAATTCACCCCTCCACTTT. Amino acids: CASCRRAWYNSPLHF.

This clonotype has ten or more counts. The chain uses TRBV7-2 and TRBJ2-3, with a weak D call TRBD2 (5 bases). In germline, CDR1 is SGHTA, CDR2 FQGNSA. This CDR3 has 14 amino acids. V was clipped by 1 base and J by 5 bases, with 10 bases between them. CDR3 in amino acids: CASSLGLAGDTQYF. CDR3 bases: TGTGCCAGCAGCTTAGGCCTCGCGGGAGATACGCAGTATTTT.

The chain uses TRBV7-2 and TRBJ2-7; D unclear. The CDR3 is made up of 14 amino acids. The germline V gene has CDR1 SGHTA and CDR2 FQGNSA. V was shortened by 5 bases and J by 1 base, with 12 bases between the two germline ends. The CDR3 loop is CASSQPGLSYEQYF. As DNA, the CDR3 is TGTGCCAGCAGCCAGCCCGGGCTATCCTACGAGCAGTACTTC.

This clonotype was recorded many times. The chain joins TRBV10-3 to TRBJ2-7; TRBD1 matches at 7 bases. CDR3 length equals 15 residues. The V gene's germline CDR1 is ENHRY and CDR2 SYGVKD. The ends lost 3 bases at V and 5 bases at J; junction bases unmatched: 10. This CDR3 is CAISEDRAIINEQYF. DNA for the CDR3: TGTGCCATCAGTGAAGACAGGGCGATTATCAACGAGCAGTACTTC.

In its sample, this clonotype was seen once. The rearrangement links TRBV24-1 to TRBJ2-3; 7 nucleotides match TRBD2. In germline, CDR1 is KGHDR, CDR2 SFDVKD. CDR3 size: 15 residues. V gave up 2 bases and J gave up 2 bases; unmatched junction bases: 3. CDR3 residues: CATSDSSGYTDTQYF. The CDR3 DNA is TGTGCCACCAGTGATTCTAGCGGCTACACAGATACGCAGTATTTT.

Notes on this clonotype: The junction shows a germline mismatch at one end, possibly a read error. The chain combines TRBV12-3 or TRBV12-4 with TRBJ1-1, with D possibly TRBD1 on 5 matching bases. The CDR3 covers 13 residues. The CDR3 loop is CASSAGLNTEASF. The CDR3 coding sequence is TGTGCCAGCAGCGCAGGGCTCAACACTGAAGCTTCCTTT.

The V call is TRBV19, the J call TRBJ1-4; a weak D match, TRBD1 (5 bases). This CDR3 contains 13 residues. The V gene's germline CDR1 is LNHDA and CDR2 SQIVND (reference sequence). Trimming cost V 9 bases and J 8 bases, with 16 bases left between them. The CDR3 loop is CASALSGGEKLFF. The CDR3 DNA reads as TGTGCCAGCGCCCTTAGCGGGGGGGAAAAACTGTTTTTT.

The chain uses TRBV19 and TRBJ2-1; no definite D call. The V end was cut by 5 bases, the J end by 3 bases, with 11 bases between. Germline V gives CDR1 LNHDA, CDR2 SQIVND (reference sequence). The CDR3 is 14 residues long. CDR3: CASSYPGDYNEQFF. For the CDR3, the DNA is TGTGCCAGTAGTTATCCGGGTGACTACAATGAGCAGTTCTTC.

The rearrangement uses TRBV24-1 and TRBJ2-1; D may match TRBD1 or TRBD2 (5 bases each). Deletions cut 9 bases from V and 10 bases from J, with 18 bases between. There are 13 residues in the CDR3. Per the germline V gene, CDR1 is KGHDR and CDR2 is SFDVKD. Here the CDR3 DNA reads TGTGCCACCCAGGGTGGGGGTAGTGAAGAGCAGTTCTTC. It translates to CATQGGGSEEQFF.

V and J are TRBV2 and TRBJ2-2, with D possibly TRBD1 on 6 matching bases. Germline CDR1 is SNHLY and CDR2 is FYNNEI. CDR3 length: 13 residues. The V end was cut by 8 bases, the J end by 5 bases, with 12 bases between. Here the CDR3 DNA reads TGTGCCAGCGGGATGCAGGGGACCGGGGAGCTGTTTTTT. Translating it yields CASGMQGTGELFF.

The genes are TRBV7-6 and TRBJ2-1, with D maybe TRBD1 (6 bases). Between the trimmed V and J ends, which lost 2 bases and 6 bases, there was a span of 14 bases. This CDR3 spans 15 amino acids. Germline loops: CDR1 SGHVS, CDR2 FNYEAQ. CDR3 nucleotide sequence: TGTGCCAGCAGCTTACAGGGGCCCGGGACCAATGAGCAGTTCTTC. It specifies CASSLQGPGTNEQFF. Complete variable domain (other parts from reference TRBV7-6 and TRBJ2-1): GAGVSQSPRYKVTKRGQDVALRCDPISGHVSLYWYRQALGQGPEFLTYFNYEAQQDKSGLPNDRFSAERPEGSISTLTIQRTEQRDSAMYRCASSLQGPGTNEQFFGPGTRLTVL.

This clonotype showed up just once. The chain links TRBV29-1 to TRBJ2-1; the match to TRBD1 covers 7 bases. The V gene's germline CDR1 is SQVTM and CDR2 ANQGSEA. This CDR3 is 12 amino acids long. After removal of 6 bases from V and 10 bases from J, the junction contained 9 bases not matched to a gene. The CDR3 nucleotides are TGCAGCGTGAGACAGGGAATATGGGAGCAGTTCTTC. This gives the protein CSVRQGIWEQFF.

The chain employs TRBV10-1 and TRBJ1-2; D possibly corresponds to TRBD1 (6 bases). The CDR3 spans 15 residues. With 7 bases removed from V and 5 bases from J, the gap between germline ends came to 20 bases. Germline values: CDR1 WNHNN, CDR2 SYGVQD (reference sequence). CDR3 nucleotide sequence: TGCGCCAGCACCGAAGCCCAAACAGGGAAGTATGGCTACACCTTC. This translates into CASTEAQTGKYGYTF.

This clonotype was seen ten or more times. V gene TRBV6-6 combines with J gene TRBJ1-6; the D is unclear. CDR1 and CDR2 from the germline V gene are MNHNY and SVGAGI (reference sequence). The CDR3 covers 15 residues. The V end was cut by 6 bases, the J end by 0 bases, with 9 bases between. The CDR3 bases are TGTGCCAGCAGCGCCCTAAGCTCCTATAATTCACCCCTCCACTTT. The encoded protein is CASSALSSYNSPLHF.

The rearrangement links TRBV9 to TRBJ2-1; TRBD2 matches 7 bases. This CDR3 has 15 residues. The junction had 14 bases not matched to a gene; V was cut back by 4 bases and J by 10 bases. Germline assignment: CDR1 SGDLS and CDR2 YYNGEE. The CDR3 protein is CASSLTRTSGKEQFF. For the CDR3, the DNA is TGTGCCAGCAGCTTAACCAGGACTAGTGGGAAGGAGCAGTTCTTC.